This T cell receptor beta chain comes out of a study of lymphopenia after photon versus proton radiotherapy (dated by TCRdb to between 2018 and 2021). A note on the overall study: The study compared the immunological effects of photon versus proton radiation therapy in patients with gastrointestinal tumors who developed high-grade lymphopenia. The study was designed to characterize how the impact on the immune system differs between the two radiation modalities. The cohort included 20 to 25 patients with gastrointestinal tumors who developed lymphopenia after receiving either photon or proton therapy.

Library construction relied on the immunoSEQ multiplex PCR assay. T cell repertoires were profiled with deep sequencing of rearranged TCR beta loci together with multiparametric flow cytometry. The table comes from immuneACCESS by way of TCRdb, which keeps in-frame sequences with V and J called. Part of the clones is missing from these tables; in studies checked, under half for an unresolved V gene and the rest for unknown reasons. In this sample the table shows around 50,000 clones, approximately 84% of which occur a single time. The ten largest clonotypes hold 2.1% of the sample. Trimming takes 0 bases from V and 4 bases from J, and the germline ends sit 8 bases apart. From the germline V gene, CDR1 is SGHRS and CDR2 is YFSETQ. The CDR3 numbers 14 residues from cysteine through phenylalanine. Only CDR3 DNA is held: 42 bases, read in frame from base 1. With respect to this clone: Which antigen it targets is not known. Base qualities were left out, and no much larger clone turns up one base away.

What the study reported, not specific to this receptor: After the lymphocyte count nadir, repertoires from photon-treated patients showed oligoclonal expansion, particularly of CD8+ Temra cells, and this expansion drove the decline in diversity. The survival association was assessed only in patients who died, and the authors presented better survival with proton therapy as a possibility rather than a demonstrated result. Across the cohort, an inverse correlation was found between a larger post-nadir drop in TCR diversity and overall survival time among patients who died. Relative stability during treatment was observed in proton-treated patients, whereas loss of naive T cells and TCR diversity and gain of effector/memory populations were observed in photon-treated patients.

The sequence links TRBV5-1 to TRBJ2-1; a tentative D match to TRBD1 spans 6 bases. The clonotype originates from a man aged 55 to 70 with pancreatic cancer. The starting material was peripheral blood, obtained from a patient treated with proton-based radiotherapy. Here the CDR3 is given as CASSLDRAYNEQFF. The DNA reads as follows: TGCGCCAGCAGCTTGGACAGGGCATACAATGAGCAGTTCTTC.